The rows below give T cell receptor beta chains drawn from one sample of a study of blood T cell repertoires in COVID-19. Repertoires were generated with immunoSEQ multiplex PCR, while TCRdb's copy carries only in-frame clones and drops some. The sample holds about 170,000 clones; around 89% are singletons and the top ten take 2% to 2.5%. Sequenced: peripheral blood. The receptors here all came from a man aged 45 to 65 who had recovered from COVID-19. Both conserved end residues are part of each CDR3. The D gene is left open where the match is weak. Clone size appears in some rows only: once, few, many, or a class for an expanded clone.

j_call v_call d_call clone_size cdr3_nt cdr3_aa
TRBJ2-7 TRBV5-5 NA NA TGTGCCAGCAGCTTGGGAGGGCTAAGTAGCGAGCAGTACTTC CASSLGGLSSEQYF
TRBJ1-2 TRBV2 TRBD1 NA TGTGCCAGCAGAGACAGGGATTCTAACTATGGCTACACCTTC CASRDRDSNYGYTF
TRBJ1-1 TRBV5-1 NA NA TGCGCCAGCAGCTTGGTTGGGGGAGGTGAAGCTTTCTTT CASSLVGGGEAFF
TRBJ2-3 TRBV12-5 NA NA TGTGCTAGTGGTTTGTCAGGATCACGCACAGATACGCAGTATTTT CASGLSGSRTDTQYF
TRBJ1-5 TRBV4-1 TRBD1 NA TGCGCCAGCAGCCCTGGGACAGGTTCTTTGTATAGGCAGCCCCAGCATTTT CASSPGTGSLYRQPQHF
TRBJ2-3 TRBV6-5 TRBD1 few TGTGCCAGCAGTTACTCGTCCGGGACAGGGTCAGATACGCAGTATTTT CASSYSSGTGSDTQYF
TRBJ2-2 TRBV7-7 NA few TGTGCCAGCAGCTTAAACCCTGCGGACTCGAACACCGGGGAGCTGTTTTTT CASSLNPADSNTGELFF
TRBJ2-3 TRBV5-1 NA NA TGCGCCAGCAGCTTGGGGGAGCGCACAGATACGCAGTATTTT CASSLGERTDTQYF
TRBJ2-7 TRBV14 TRBD1 NA TGTGCCAGCAGCCTCACCCGGGACAGCCGATACTACGAGCAGTACTTC CASSLTRDSRYYEQYF
TRBJ2-5 TRBV11-2 NA NA TGTGCCAGCAGCTTAGGGGGCCTTGGTCAGACCCAGTACTTC CASSLGGLGQTQYF
TRBJ2-1 TRBV30 NA NA TGTGCCTGGAGTACGGGGTCGGGGAGTTACAATGAGCAGTTCTTC CAWSTGSGSYNEQFF
TRBJ1-6 TRBV3-1/TRBV3-2 TRBD1 NA TGTGCCAGCAGCCAAGGGGACAGTTATAATTCACCCCTCCACTTT CASSQGDSYNSPLHF
TRBJ2-7 TRBV28 TRBD2 once TGTGCCAGCAGCTTCTCCGGGGGGGGTAGCGAGCAGTACTTC CASSFSGGGSEQYF
TRBJ2-1 TRBV19 NA NA TGTGCCAGTAGTATTTGGGTAGGGGGGGATGAGCAGTTCTTC CASSIWVGGDEQFF
TRBJ1-2 TRBV14 NA NA TGTGCCAGCAGCCAAGGACTTAGCTATGGCTACACCTTC CASSQGLSYGYTF